Listed below are T cell receptor beta chains from one sample, sequenced in a study of T-cell reconstitution after alpha-beta-depleted transplantation in children. TCRdb re-called the PCR reads with MiXCR, one entry per CDR3 protein. The table includes 300,000 to 400,000 distinct CDR3 sequences, under 20% detected once. The sequenced sample was PBMCs, mostly from graft donor cells, obtained 360 days after TCRalphabeta/CD19-depleted stem cell transplant. These receptors came from a male patient between 2 and 15 years old who had a stem cell transplant for acute lymphoblastic leukemia, so the T cells may come from the graft donor. The CDR3 runs from the conserved cysteine through the conserved F or W. The order of the fields is CDR3 length, V gene, D gene, clone size, J gene, CDR3 protein, CDR3 DNA. The D gene is left open where the match is weak. Some rows have no size entry. The others give once, few or many, or a class for an expanded clone.

len: 17; v_gene: TRBV20-1; d_gene: -; abundance: -; j_gene: TRBJ2-1; CDR3aa: CSARDLSARASYNEQFF; CDR3nt: TGCAGTGCTAGAGATCTTTCAGCCAGGGCTAGCTACAATGAGCAGTTCTTC
len: 16; v_gene: TRBV10-3; d_gene: TRBD2; abundance: many; j_gene: TRBJ2-3; CDR3aa: CAISEPSGVGRDTQYF; CDR3nt: TGTGCCATCAGTGAACCCAGCGGGGTCGGGAGGGATACGCAGTATTTT
len: 16; v_gene: TRBV12-3/TRBV12-4; d_gene: TRBD2; abundance: -; j_gene: TRBJ2-2; CDR3aa: CASSPVGEGDTGELFF; CDR3nt: TGTGCCAGCAGTCCGGTGGGGGAGGGAGACACCGGGGAGCTGTTTTTT
len: 16; v_gene: TRBV4-1; d_gene: -; abundance: -; j_gene: TRBJ2-1; CDR3aa: CASSQEAGSSYNEQFF; CDR3nt: TGCGCCAGCAGCCAAGAGGCAGGGAGCTCCTACAATGAGCAGTTCTTC
len: 13; v_gene: TRBV6-1; d_gene: -; abundance: many; j_gene: TRBJ2-5; CDR3aa: CASSGRIQETQYF; CDR3nt: TGTGCCAGCAGTGGAAGGATCCAAGAGACCCAGTACTTC
len: 16; v_gene: TRBV6-5; d_gene: -; abundance: few; j_gene: TRBJ2-1; CDR3aa: CASSLTNGVYGNEQFF; CDR3nt: TGTGCCAGCAGTTTAACCAACGGGGTCTACGGGAATGAGCAGTTCTTC
len: 16; v_gene: TRBV6-5; d_gene: -; abundance: many; j_gene: TRBJ2-1; CDR3aa: CASSFPGLSSYNEQFF; CDR3nt: TGTGCCAGCAGTTTTCCGGGTCTCAGCTCCTACAATGAGCAGTTCTTC
len: 16; v_gene: TRBV6-1; d_gene: TRBD2; abundance: -; j_gene: TRBJ2-3; CDR3aa: CASSLLLAGGADTQYF; CDR3nt: TGTGCCAGCAGCCTTTTACTAGCGGGAGGGGCAGATACGCAGTATTTT
len: 16; v_gene: TRBV24-1; d_gene: TRBD1; abundance: few; j_gene: TRBJ2-2; CDR3aa: CAAHGDRIANTGELFF; CDR3nt: TGTGCCGCCCACGGGGACAGAATAGCGAACACCGGGGAGCTGTTTTTT
len: 16; v_gene: TRBV15; d_gene: -; abundance: once; j_gene: TRBJ1-2; CDR3aa: CATSRDYGQSHYGYTF; CDR3nt: TGTGCCACCAGCAGAGATTACGGGCAGTCGCACTATGGCTACACCTTC
len: 13; v_gene: TRBV9; d_gene: -; abundance: few; j_gene: TRBJ2-7; CDR3aa: CASSPRRGDEQYF; CDR3nt: TGTGCCAGCAGCCCTCGGAGAGGTGACGAGCAGTACTTC
len: 15; v_gene: TRBV7-2; d_gene: -; abundance: few; j_gene: TRBJ2-3; CDR3aa: CASSLGSTSTDTQYF; CDR3nt: TGTGCCAGCAGCTTAGGCTCTACGAGCACAGATACGCAGTATTTT
len: 21; v_gene: TRBV5-1; d_gene: TRBD2; abundance: -; j_gene: TRBJ2-7; CDR3aa: CASNAGRRTGTSGRGLYEQYF; CDR3nt: TGCGCCAGCAACGCGGGACGAAGGACCGGGACTAGCGGGAGAGGGCTTTACGAGCAGTACTTC
len: 17; v_gene: TRBV12-3/TRBV12-4; d_gene: -; abundance: -; j_gene: TRBJ2-6; CDR3aa: CASSFGGLRSGANVLTF; CDR3nt: TGTGCCAGCAGTTTCGGGGGACTTCGCTCTGGGGCCAACGTCCTGACTTTC
len: 15; v_gene: TRBV20-1; d_gene: -; abundance: -; j_gene: TRBJ2-2; CDR3aa: CSAPTSGSNTGELFF; CDR3nt: TGCAGTGCGCCAACCTCGGGGTCGAACACCGGGGAGCTGTTTTTT
len: 18; v_gene: TRBV4-1; d_gene: TRBD1; abundance: -; j_gene: TRBJ2-3; CDR3aa: CASSHQPRDRDFTDTQYF; CDR3nt: TGCGCCAGCAGCCACCAACCCCGGGACAGGGATTTCACAGATACGCAGTATTTT
len: 16; v_gene: TRBV13; d_gene: -; abundance: -; j_gene: TRBJ2-1; CDR3aa: CASSLEPRSSYNEQFF; CDR3nt: TGTGCCAGCAGCTTAGAGCCCCGGAGCTCCTACAATGAGCAGTTCTTC
len: 15; v_gene: TRBV2; d_gene: TRBD1; abundance: -; j_gene: TRBJ1-5; CDR3aa: CASSEGGQGVQPQHF; CDR3nt: TGTGCCAGCAGTGAAGGTGGACAGGGGGTTCAGCCCCAGCATTTT
len: 14; v_gene: TRBV12-3/TRBV12-4; d_gene: -; abundance: few; j_gene: TRBJ2-2; CDR3aa: CASSPPRSSGELFF; CDR3nt: TGTGCCAGCAGCCCCCCCCGTAGCTCCGGGGAGCTGTTTTTT
len: 15; v_gene: TRBV20-1; d_gene: TRBD2; abundance: -; j_gene: TRBJ2-5; CDR3aa: CSARKPGLVKETQYF; CDR3nt: TGCAGTGCTAGGAAGCCGGGACTAGTTAAAGAGACCCAGTACTTC
len: 14; v_gene: TRBV6-2/TRBV6-3; d_gene: TRBD2; abundance: -; j_gene: TRBJ2-1; CDR3aa: CSSSPSGIYNEQFF; CDR3nt: TGTTCCAGCAGCCCAAGCGGGATCTACAATGAGCAGTTCTTC
len: 14; v_gene: TRBV20-1; d_gene: -; abundance: few; j_gene: TRBJ1-1; CDR3aa: CSARGGGVNTEAFF; CDR3nt: TGCAGTGCTAGAGGGGGGGGAGTGAACACTGAAGCTTTCTTT
len: 18; v_gene: TRBV4-1; d_gene: TRBD1; abundance: few; j_gene: TRBJ2-2; CDR3aa: CASSTHLGAGTGGGELFF; CDR3nt: TGCGCCAGCAGCACACATTTGGGAGCAGGGACAGGGGGCGGGGAGCTGTTTTTT
len: 14; v_gene: TRBV28; d_gene: -; abundance: -; j_gene: TRBJ2-4; CDR3aa: CASSLTLAKNIQYF; CDR3nt: TGTGCCAGCAGTTTAACACTAGCCAAAAACATTCAGTACTTC
len: 15; v_gene: TRBV25-1; d_gene: -; abundance: -; j_gene: TRBJ2-7; CDR3aa: CASSEYLDSSYEQYF; CDR3nt: TGTGCCAGCAGTGAATATCTGGACTCCTCCTACGAGCAGTACTTC
len: 15; v_gene: TRBV15; d_gene: TRBD2; abundance: -; j_gene: TRBJ2-1; CDR3aa: CATSRGAGTYNEQFF; CDR3nt: TGTGCCACCAGCAGAGGAGCGGGAACCTACAATGAGCAGTTCTTC
len: 15; v_gene: TRBV25-1; d_gene: -; abundance: few; j_gene: TRBJ2-2; CDR3aa: CASSEPGLRDGELFF; CDR3nt: TGTGCCAGCAGTGAACCGGGACTCCGCGACGGGGAGCTGTTTTTT
len: 11; v_gene: TRBV7-8; d_gene: -; abundance: few; j_gene: TRBJ2-5; CDR3aa: CASSPKETQYF; CDR3nt: TGTGCCAGCAGCCCTAAAGAGACCCAGTACTTC
len: 14; v_gene: TRBV4-1; d_gene: -; abundance: -; j_gene: TRBJ2-7; CDR3aa: CASSQVTLGNEQYF; CDR3nt: TGCGCCAGCAGCCAAGTTACCCTCGGGAACGAGCAGTACTTC
len: 15; v_gene: TRBV5-1; d_gene: -; abundance: many; j_gene: TRBJ2-7; CDR3aa: CASSVLGGRFYEQYF; CDR3nt: TGCGCCAGCAGCGTTCTGGGGGGGCGCTTTTACGAGCAGTACTTC
len: 14; v_gene: TRBV3-1; d_gene: -; abundance: -; j_gene: TRBJ2-7; CDR3aa: CASSQGWVPYEQYF; CDR3nt: TGTGCCAGCAGCCAGGGGTGGGTTCCCTACGAGCAGTACTTC
len: 11; v_gene: TRBV29-1; d_gene: -; abundance: -; j_gene: TRBJ2-5; CDR3aa: CSVGNRETQYF; CDR3nt: TGCAGCGTTGGTAACCGGGAGACCCAGTACTTC
len: 14; v_gene: TRBV5-1; d_gene: -; abundance: -; j_gene: TRBJ2-1; CDR3aa: CASSVPTAYNEQFF; CDR3nt: TGCGCCAGCAGCGTACCGACAGCGTACAATGAGCAGTTCTTC
len: 15; v_gene: TRBV4-1; d_gene: -; abundance: -; j_gene: TRBJ1-5; CDR3aa: CASSQDIGGNQPQHF; CDR3nt: TGCGCCAGCAGCCAAGATATTGGGGGGAATCAGCCCCAGCATTTT
len: 17; v_gene: TRBV12-3/TRBV12-4; d_gene: TRBD2; abundance: many; j_gene: TRBJ2-7; CDR3aa: CASSLGGSSGSGGEQYF; CDR3nt: TGTGCCAGCAGTTTAGGAGGGTCAAGCGGGAGTGGGGGTGAGCAGTACTTC
len: 12; v_gene: TRBV27; d_gene: -; abundance: few; j_gene: TRBJ2-1; CDR3aa: CASAQRQWEQFF; CDR3nt: TGTGCCAGCGCCCAGAGGCAGTGGGAGCAGTTCTTC
len: 16; v_gene: TRBV5-1; d_gene: TRBD1; abundance: many; j_gene: TRBJ2-3; CDR3aa: CASSYDGQGSTDTQYF; CDR3nt: TGCGCCAGCAGCTACGATGGACAGGGATCCACAGATACGCAGTATTTT
len: 15; v_gene: TRBV7-2; d_gene: -; abundance: few; j_gene: TRBJ2-7; CDR3aa: CASSPPEGGSYEQYF; CDR3nt: TGTGCCAGCAGCCCACCCGAGGGGGGATCCTACGAGCAGTACTTC
len: 14; v_gene: TRBV10-3; d_gene: -; abundance: many; j_gene: TRBJ2-5; CDR3aa: CAISEGVRGETQYF; CDR3nt: TGTGCCATCAGTGAGGGCGTTAGAGGAGAGACCCAGTACTTC
len: 17; v_gene: TRBV24-1; d_gene: -; abundance: -; j_gene: TRBJ2-5; CDR3aa: CATSWTGPWESQETQYF; CDR3nt: TGTGCCACCAGTTGGACGGGTCCGTGGGAGTCCCAAGAGACCCAGTACTTC
len: 15; v_gene: TRBV5-1; d_gene: TRBD1; abundance: -; j_gene: TRBJ2-5; CDR3aa: CASSLGDRGPETQYF; CDR3nt: TGCGCCAGCAGCTTGGGGGACAGGGGACCGGAGACCCAGTACTTC
len: 14; v_gene: TRBV6-1; d_gene: -; abundance: -; j_gene: TRBJ1-4; CDR3aa: CASRVVPANEKLFF; CDR3nt: TGTGCCAGCAGGGTAGTCCCCGCTAATGAAAAACTGTTTTTT
len: 14; v_gene: TRBV9; d_gene: -; abundance: few; j_gene: TRBJ2-7; CDR3aa: CASSVGDGPYEQYF; CDR3nt: TGTGCCAGCAGCGTGGGGGACGGTCCCTACGAGCAGTACTTC
len: 17; v_gene: TRBV5-1; d_gene: -; abundance: few; j_gene: TRBJ2-7; CDR3aa: CASSLSSPFGDLYEQYF; CDR3nt: TGCGCCAGCAGCTTGTCCTCCCCCTTCGGAGATTTATACGAGCAGTACTTC
len: 14; v_gene: TRBV29-1; d_gene: -; abundance: -; j_gene: TRBJ2-5; CDR3aa: CSVEGWDSQETQYF; CDR3nt: TGCAGCGTTGAGGGTTGGGACTCTCAAGAGACCCAGTACTTC
len: 17; v_gene: TRBV28; d_gene: TRBD2; abundance: many; j_gene: TRBJ2-1; CDR3aa: CASSPSIAGQRYNEQFF; CDR3nt: TGTGCCAGCAGTCCTTCAATAGCGGGCCAAAGGTACAATGAGCAGTTCTTC
len: 17; v_gene: TRBV6-5; d_gene: TRBD1; abundance: -; j_gene: TRBJ1-5; CDR3aa: CASSWGDPWTGGQPQHF; CDR3nt: TGTGCCAGCAGTTGGGGTGACCCGTGGACAGGAGGCCAGCCCCAGCATTTT
len: 15; v_gene: TRBV7-8; d_gene: TRBD1; abundance: many; j_gene: TRBJ2-1; CDR3aa: CASSRDRGSYNEQFF; CDR3nt: TGTGCCAGCAGCCGAGACAGGGGGTCCTACAATGAGCAGTTCTTC
len: 18; v_gene: TRBV4-3; d_gene: -; abundance: -; j_gene: TRBJ1-5; CDR3aa: CASSQSWPSLADPQPQHF; CDR3nt: TGCGCCAGCAGCCAATCTTGGCCGTCGTTGGCAGACCCTCAGCCCCAGCATTTT
len: 18; v_gene: TRBV13; d_gene: TRBD1; abundance: few; j_gene: TRBJ2-3; CDR3aa: CASSSNRRTGAFGDTQYF; CDR3nt: TGTGCCAGCAGCTCCAACCGCCGGACAGGGGCCTTCGGGGATACGCAGTATTTT
len: 17; v_gene: TRBV6-5; d_gene: -; abundance: -; j_gene: TRBJ2-1; CDR3aa: CASSSTPLPSSYNEQFF; CDR3nt: TGTGCCAGCAGTTCTACCCCCCTCCCCTCCTCCTACAATGAGCAGTTCTTC